What follows are 8 T cell receptor beta chains derived from one specimen sequenced in a study of shared clonotypes between healthy human individuals. Clones were sequenced by immunoSEQ multiplex PCR, and TCRdb holds only the in-frame ones, with some missing. The table lists about 2 million clones, about 95% of them singletons, with around 1% in the top ten. Terminally differentiated effector memory CD45RA+ cells were left out of the naive CD8 fraction, which was CD45RO-negative and positively selected for CCR7. The sample comprised naive CD8+ T cells sorted from blood. The receptor source for this set is a man between 18 and 35 years old in good health.

The chain combines TRBV11-2 with TRBJ2-5; unclear D gene. The V and J ends lost 0 bases and 4 bases respectively, with 12 bases between them. Germline CDR1 SGHAT, CDR2 FQNNGV. The CDR3 is 15 residues long. CDR3 in DNA: TGTGCCAGCAGCTTAGATTGGAACCAATTAGAGACCCAGTACTTC. It is translated as CASSLDWNQLETQYF.

The chain combines TRBV15 with TRBJ1-2; D not resolved. The CDR3 spans 13 residues. The V and J ends lost 7 bases and 3 bases respectively, with 12 bases between them. Germline V CDR1 and CDR2: LNHNV, YYDKDF (reference sequence). The CDR3 protein is CATTWDRDYGYTF. CDR3 bases: TGTGCCACCACCTGGGATCGGGACTATGGCTACACCTTC.

This chain connects TRBV4-3 to TRBJ2-7; tentative D call: TRBD1 (6 bases). Per the germline V gene, CDR1 is LGHNA and CDR2 is YSLEER. CDR3 length: 15 residues. V lost 4 bases to trimming and J lost 0 bases, with 13 bases between them. The DNA of the CDR3 is TGCGCCAGCAGCCCGTTCACAGGGAGCTCCTACGAGCAGTACTTC. Translation: CASSPFTGSSYEQYF.

As for this clone: In the same sample, other DNA sequences code for this CDR3. The chain combines TRBV7-9 with TRBJ2-5; 8 bases are a match to TRBD2. The germline V gene encodes CDR1 SEHNR and CDR2 FQNEAQ (reference sequence). The CDR3 has 15 amino acids. After removal of 2 bases from V and 1 base from J, the junction contained 3 bases not matched to a gene. DNA for the CDR3: TGTGCCAGCAGCTTACGAACTAGCGGCCAAGAGACCCAGTACTTC. Amino acid sequence: CASSLRTSGQETQYF.

The chain joins TRBV9 to TRBJ2-7; TRBD2 matches 7 bases. CDR3 length equals 17 residues. The V segment lost 4 bases and the J segment 2 bases; nucleotides outside the gene matches: 15. Germline loops: CDR1 SGDLS, CDR2 YYNGEE. CDR3 DNA: TGTGCCAGCAGCTTCCCGTTGGGGGGGGAACCTACCTACGAGCAGTACTTC. Protein: CASSFPLGGEPTYEQYF.

This chain connects TRBV6-5 to TRBJ2-5; D gene unclear. The DNA end favors TRBJ2-7, so the J call may be wrong. This CDR3 spans 14 amino acids. Germline V lookup: CDR1 MNHEY, CDR2 SVGAGI. CDR3 region: CASSYTGPNYEQYF. CDR3 sequence (DNA): TGTGCCAGCAGTTACACCGGACCCAACTACGAGCAGTACTTC.

The chain has TRBV27 and TRBJ2-2; perhaps TRBD2 as D (5 bases). With 6 bases removed from V and 1 base from J, the gap between germline ends came to 12 bases. The CDR3 covers 15 residues. The germline CDR1 and CDR2 sequences are MNHEY and SMNVEV (reference sequence). The CDR3 sequence is CASSSQGGNTGELFF. In DNA form, the CDR3 reads TGTGCCAGCAGCTCACAAGGAGGGAACACCGGGGAGCTGTTTTTT.

The rearrangement joins TRBV2 to TRBJ1-4, with 9 bases that match TRBD1. CDR1 is SNHLY, CDR2 FYNNEI, per germline. After removal of 4 bases from V and 0 bases from J, the junction contained 12 bases not matched to a gene. The CDR3 length is 19 residues. The chain's CDR3 is CASSAQGQGKVATNEKLFF. CDR3 nucleotide sequence: TGTGCCAGCAGTGCCCAGGGACAGGGAAAGGTCGCAACTAATGAAAAACTGTTTTTT.